A single sample gave rise to the 21 T cell receptor beta chains below, sequenced in a study of T cells in Graves' hyperthyroidism and ophthalmopathy. The CDR3 regions of TCR beta were amplified from RNA transcripts. HTBI primers were used for first-round RT-PCR of the TCR CDR3. TCRdb analysed the multiplex PCR reads with MiXCR anew, one entry per CDR3 protein. The sample carries around 340,000 distinct CDR3 sequences, roughly 18% recorded once. Material for sequencing was blood. All receptors come from a woman in her forties or fifties with Graves' hyperthyroidism.

This clonotype was observed many times. The chain employs TRBV12-3 or TRBV12-4 and TRBJ1-1; D possibly corresponds to TRBD1 (5 bases). The CDR3 sequence is 12 residues long. Trimming removed 8 bases at V and 6 bases at J, with 13 bases between. The CDR3 spells CASPGLGAEAFF. The CDR3 coding sequence is TGTGCCAGCCCGGGGCTAGGAGCTGAAGCTTTCTTT.

In regard to this clonotype: Sequence at one end of the junction differs from germline and may be a read error. V and J are TRBV18 and TRBJ2-1; tentatively, D is TRBD2 (5 bases). The V gene's germline CDR1 is KGHSH and CDR2 LQKENI. The CDR3 has 13 amino acids. This chain's CDR3 is CASSPDYYTEQFF. The CDR3, as DNA: TGTGCCAGCTCACCTGACTATTACACTGAGCAGTTCTTC.

This clonotype was seen repeatedly, ten times or more. The V and J genes are TRBV7-3 and TRBJ1-1; weak D call: TRBD1 (5 bases). V lost 2 bases and J lost 1, with 8 bases in between. Germline CDR1 and CDR2: SGHTA and FQGTGA. This CDR3 contains 14 residues. The chain's CDR3 is CASSLLGANTEAFF. In DNA, the CDR3 is TGTGCCAGCAGCTTATTAGGGGCGAACACTGAAGCTTTCTTT.

In its sample, this clonotype was seen many times. The rearrangement links TRBV7-9 to TRBJ2-3, with TRBD1 matching 9 bases. The CDR3 is 16 residues long. V gave up 5 bases and J gave up 1 base; unmatched junction bases: 7. Germline loops: CDR1 SEHNR, CDR2 FQNEAQ (reference sequence). CDR3 sequence reads: CASSTDRGAGTDTQYF. In nucleotides, the CDR3 is TGTGCCAGCAGCACGGACAGGGGAGCGGGCACAGATACGCAGTATTTT.

At least ten counts were recorded for this clonotype. In nucleotides, the CDR3 is TGTGCCACCGTCGCGGTGAACACTGAAGCTTTCTTT. Protein product: CATVAVNTEAFF. The chain is built from TRBV28 and TRBJ1-1, with D unclear. The CDR3 covers 12 residues. The germline CDR1 and CDR2 sequences are MDHEN and SYDVKM. The V and J ends lost 10 bases and 0 bases respectively, with 9 bases between them. The entire variable domain, with the rest obtained from reference TRBV28 and TRBJ1-1, is as follows: DVKVTQSSRYLVKRTGEKVFLECVQDMDHENMFWYRQDPGLGLRLIYFSYDVKMKEKGDIPEGYSVSREKKERFSLILESASTNQTSMYLCATVAVNTEAFFGQGTRLTVV.

The chain employs TRBV7-3 and TRBJ2-1; 10 bases match TRBD2. The CDR3 spans 16 residues. Trimming took 5 bases from V and 7 from J; bases not matched to a gene: 11. CDR1 is SGHTA and CDR2 is FQGTGA in the germline V gene. The CDR3: CASSGVSSGSTNEQFF. CDR3 DNA: TGTGCCAGCAGCGGAGTCTCTAGCGGGAGTACAAATGAGCAGTTCTTC.

This clonotype showed up just a few times. The genes are TRBV6-4 and TRBJ1-5, with a weak D call TRBD1 (5 bases). This CDR3 has 14 amino acids. The germline gives CDR1 MRHNA, CDR2 SNTAGT. Trimming removed 5 bases from V and 4 bases from J, with 12 bases in between. The CDR3 DNA reads TGTGCCAGCAGTCCCGGGGGTCCAAATCAGCCCCAGCATTTT. Translating it yields CASSPGGPNQPQHF.

This clonotype was seen repeatedly, ten times or more. The V and J genes are TRBV6-1 and TRBJ1-6; TRBD1 matches at 7 bases. V lost 5 bases to trimming and J lost 10 bases; unmatched junction nucleotides: 14. The V gene's germline CDR1 is MNHNS and CDR2 SASEGT. CDR3 length: 16 amino acids. CDR3 loop: CASSPTGTEDGSPLHF. The CDR3 bases are TGTGCCAGCAGTCCTACCGGGACAGAGGACGGGTCACCCCTCCACTTT.

This clonotype was counted at least ten times. The chain combines TRBV18 with TRBJ2-2, with TRBD1 matching 9 bases. Germline trimming cut 6 bases from V and 3 bases from J; bases unmatched to any gene: 8. Germline lookup yields CDR1 KGHSH and CDR2 LQKENI. CDR3 size: 16 residues. This CDR3 is CASSPPGQGHTGELFF. CDR3 in DNA: TGTGCCAGCTCCCCTCCGGGACAGGGACACACCGGGGAGCTGTTTTTT.

This clonotype occurred many times. The V call is TRBV30, the J call TRBJ1-1, with D perhaps matching TRBD1 (6 bases). CDR1 and CDR2 from the germline V gene are GTSNPN and SVGIG (reference sequence). The CDR3 spans 12 residues. The germline V and J ends were trimmed by 5 bases and 1 base, with 8 bases remaining between them. Here the CDR3 DNA reads TGTGCCTGGGGCAGGGGGAACACTGAAGCTTTCTTT. Encoded protein: CAWGRGNTEAFF. The whole variable domain, filled in from reference TRBV30 and TRBJ1-1, reads SQTIHQWPATLVQPVGSPLSLECTVEGTSNPNLYWYRQAAGRGLQLLFYSVGIGQISSEVPQNLSASRPQDRQFILSSKKLLLSDSGFYLCAWGRGNTEAFFGQGTRLTVV.

Many counts were recorded for this clonotype. The chain is built from TRBV20-1 and TRBJ2-7; 8 bases fit TRBD1. Germline V gene lookup returns CDR1 DFQATT and CDR2 SNEGSKA (reference sequence). The CDR3 sequence is 12 residues long. J lost 3 bases, V lost 4 bases, and 2 bases had no gene match. CDR3 sequence reads: CSAIGTGYEQYF. The DNA of the CDR3 is TGCAGTGCTATAGGGACAGGCTACGAGCAGTACTTC.

This clonotype appeared a few times. The J gene is TRBJ1-4, the V gene TRBV7-6; D possibly corresponds to TRBD1 (5 bases). This CDR3 contains 15 residues. Germline-derived CDR1 and CDR2 are SGHVS and FNYEAQ. The V end lost 5 bases, the J end lost 4 bases, and 14 bases lay between the germline ends. The DNA for the CDR3 is TGTGCCAGCAGCCCTGGGGGTTGGGGTAATGAAAAACTGTTTTTT. It is translated as CASSPGGWGNEKLFF. Complete variable domain (other parts from reference TRBV7-6 and TRBJ1-4): GAGVSQSPRYKVTKRGQDVALRCDPISGHVSLYWYRQALGQGPEFLTYFNYEAQQDKSGLPNDRFSAERPEGSISTLTIQRTEQRDSAMYRCASSPGGWGNEKLFFGSGTQLSVL.

This clonotype was seen many times. The rearrangement joins TRBV2 to TRBJ2-2; no reliable D call. V shed 7 bases and J shed 0 bases, with 9 bases lying between them. Germline V lookup: CDR1 SNHLY, CDR2 FYNNEI. The length of the CDR3 is 14 residues. CDR3 sequence: CASTGLANTGELFF. The CDR3 DNA reads TGTGCCAGCACCGGTCTCGCGAACACCGGGGAGCTGTTTTTT.

This sequence joins TRBV5-1 and TRBJ2-1, with 11 bases that match TRBD2. Germline V gives CDR1 SGHRS, CDR2 YFSETQ. Losses at the gene ends were 0 bases for V and 7 bases for J; bases not matched to a gene: 3. The CDR3 runs to 15 residues. The CDR3 region is CASSLGLAGQNEQFF. In nucleotides, the CDR3 is TGCGCCAGCAGCTTGGGACTAGCGGGGCAAAATGAGCAGTTCTTC.

This clonotype was found a few times. The chain joins TRBV4-1 to TRBJ2-5; 8 positions agree with TRBD1. CDR3 size: 15 residues. CDR1 MGHRA and CDR2 YSYEKL come from the germline V gene. The V segment lost 1 base and the J segment 1 base; nucleotides outside the gene matches: 2. The DNA of the CDR3 is TGCGCCAGCAGCCAAGGGACAGGGCGCCAAGAGACCCAGTACTTC. This encodes CASSQGTGRQETQYF.

The rearrangement joins TRBV5-4 to TRBJ1-6, with 8 bases identical to TRBD1. Trimming removed 4 bases from V and 5 bases from J; junction bases left unmatched: 11. Germline V lookup: CDR1 SGHNT, CDR2 YYREEE (reference sequence). This CDR3 comprises 17 residues. Written as DNA, the CDR3 is TGTGCCAGCAGCCCCCGGACAGGGACTTTGAATAATTCACCCCTCCACTTT. Its translation: CASSPRTGTLNNSPLHF.

This sequence joins TRBV2 and TRBJ2-7; D remains ambiguous. There are 13 residues in the CDR3. The V end lost 7 bases, the J end lost 2 bases, and 12 bases lay between the germline ends. Germline CDR1 and CDR2: SNHLY and FYNNEI. As DNA, the CDR3 is TGTGCCAGCAATCCGGTAAGGACCTACGAGCAGTACTTC. Protein sequence: CASNPVRTYEQYF. Supplemented by reference TRBV2 and TRBJ2-7, the full variable domain reads EPEVTQTPSHQVTQMGQEVILRCVPISNHLYFYWYRQILGQKVEFLVSFYNNEISEKSEIFDDQFSVERPDGSNFTLKIRSTKLEDSAMYFCASNPVRTYEQYFGPGTRLTVT.

This clonotype has ten or more counts. V and J are TRBV12-3 or TRBV12-4 and TRBJ1-5, with D perhaps matching TRBD1 (6 bases). V lost 7 bases to trimming and J lost 2 bases, with 18 bases between them. The CDR3 contains 16 residues. The CDR3 DNA reads as TGTGCCAGCAATCCCGGGGGGGCTCTAGGCAATCAGCCCCAGCATTTT. It yields the protein CASNPGGALGNQPQHF.

The J gene is TRBJ2-2, the V gene TRBV7-9; 9 bases fit TRBD1. In germline, CDR1 is SEHNR, CDR2 FQNEAQ (reference sequence). The CDR3 is made up of 15 amino acids. The V segment lost 5 bases and the J segment 7 bases; nucleotides outside the gene matches: 8. The CDR3 region is CASSLGQGFGGELFF. The CDR3 region has the DNA TGTGCCAGCAGCCTTGGACAGGGGTTCGGCGGGGAGCTGTTTTTT.

This sequence joins TRBV7-9 and TRBJ1-2; D is perhaps TRBD1 (5 bases). Germline V lookup: CDR1 SEHNR, CDR2 FQNEAQ (reference sequence). V shed 1 base and J shed 1 base, with 16 bases lying between them. CDR3 length: 17 residues. CDR3 amino acids: CASSLEFASDINYGYTF. CDR3 coding DNA: TGTGCCAGCAGCTTAGAGTTTGCGTCGGACATTAACTATGGCTACACCTTC. Full variable domain (outside the CDR3, taken from reference TRBV7-9 and TRBJ1-2): DTGVSQNPRHKITKRGQNVTFRCDPISEHNRLYWYRQTLGQGPEFLTYFQNEAQLEKSRLLSDRFSAERPKGSFSTLEIQRTEQGDSAMYLCASSLEFASDINYGYTFGSGTRLTVV.

This clonotype was counted a single time. V gene TRBV30 combines with J gene TRBJ2-7; D is unresolved. V dropped 2 bases and J dropped 4 bases, with 12 bases sitting between them. Germline V gene sequence: CDR1 GTSNPN, CDR2 SVGIG (reference sequence). The CDR3 totals 13 residues. CDR3 nucleotides: TGTGCCTGGAGTCGCGATGACACTTACGAGCAGTACTTC. Its translation is CAWSRDDTYEQYF.